This TCR beta chain was sequenced during a study of beta chain features in type 1 diabetes. The study's findings and limits: More deletions and fewer insertions at VDJ junctions were found in patients with type 1 diabetes. In all four CD4+ subsets, TCRB CDR3 length was significantly, moderately reduced in type 1 diabetes.

A few counts support this clone. The antigen remains unidentified. Germline-derived CDR1 and CDR2 are SGHNT and YYREEE (reference sequence). V trimming: 4 bases; J trimming: 5 bases; junction bases outside the gene matches: 4. This CDR3 region has 14 residues. Reverse transcription of all isolated RNA meant that expressed TCRB transcripts were sequenced. Sequenced by immunoSEQ multiplex PCR; TCRdb stores in-frame clones only, minus some. Altogether about 240,000 clones are present, about 25% being singletons, with the ten largest covering 3% to 4%. This TCR came from a man in his thirties or forties in good health. The chain combines TRBV5-4 with TRBJ2-1, with 9 bases that match TRBD1. Sequencing was performed on central memory CD4+ T cells from blood. The CDR3 reads CASSLRQGDNEQFF. CDR3 nucleotide sequence: TGTGCCAGCAGCCTACGACAGGGGGACAATGAGCAGTTCTTC.